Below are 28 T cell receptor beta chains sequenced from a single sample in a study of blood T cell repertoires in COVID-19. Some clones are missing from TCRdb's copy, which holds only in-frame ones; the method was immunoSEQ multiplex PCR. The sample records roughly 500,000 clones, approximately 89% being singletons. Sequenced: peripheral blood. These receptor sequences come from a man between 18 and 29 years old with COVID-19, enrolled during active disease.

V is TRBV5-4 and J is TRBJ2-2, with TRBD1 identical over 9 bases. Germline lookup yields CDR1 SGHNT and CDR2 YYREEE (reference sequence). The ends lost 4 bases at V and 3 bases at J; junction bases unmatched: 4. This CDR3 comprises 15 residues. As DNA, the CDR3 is TGTGCCAGCAGCCCGGACAGGGGCCACACCGGGGAGCTGTTTTTT. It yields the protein CASSPDRGHTGELFF.

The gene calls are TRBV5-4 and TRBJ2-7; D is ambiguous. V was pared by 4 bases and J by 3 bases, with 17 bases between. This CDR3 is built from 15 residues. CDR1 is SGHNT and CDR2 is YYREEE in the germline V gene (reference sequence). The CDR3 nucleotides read TGTGCCAGCAGCCCAAGAGGCGGCACCAGCTACGAGCAGTACTTC. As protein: CASSPRGGTSYEQYF.

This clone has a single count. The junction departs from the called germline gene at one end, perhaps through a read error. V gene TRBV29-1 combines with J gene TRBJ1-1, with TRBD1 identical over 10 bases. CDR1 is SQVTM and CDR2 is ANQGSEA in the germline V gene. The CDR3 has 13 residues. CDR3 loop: CSVGGQGNTETFF. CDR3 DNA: TGCAGCGTGGGGGGACAGGGGAACACTGAAACTTTCTTT.

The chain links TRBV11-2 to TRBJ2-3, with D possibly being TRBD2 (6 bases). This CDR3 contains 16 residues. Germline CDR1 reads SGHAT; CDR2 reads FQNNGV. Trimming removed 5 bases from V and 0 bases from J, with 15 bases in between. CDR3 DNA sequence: TGTGCCAGCAGCGCGCGGGACTTCTCTAGCACAGATACGCAGTATTTT. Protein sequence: CASSARDFSSTDTQYF.

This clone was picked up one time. The CDR3 sequence: CASSRWDRAYGYTF. The CDR3 DNA reads as TGTGCCAGCAGTCGCTGGGACAGGGCCTATGGCTACACCTTC. This chain connects TRBV6-5 to TRBJ1-2, with 9 bases identical to TRBD1. V lost 5 bases to trimming and J lost 4 bases; unmatched junction nucleotides: 5. This CDR3 is 14 amino acids long. Germline CDR1 reads MNHEY; CDR2 reads SVGAGI.

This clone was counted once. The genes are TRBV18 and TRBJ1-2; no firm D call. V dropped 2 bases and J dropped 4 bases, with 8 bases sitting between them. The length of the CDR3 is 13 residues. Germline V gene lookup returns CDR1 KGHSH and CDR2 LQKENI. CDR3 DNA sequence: TGTGCCAGCTCACCAGGAGACGGCTATGGCTACACCTTC. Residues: CASSPGDGYGYTF.

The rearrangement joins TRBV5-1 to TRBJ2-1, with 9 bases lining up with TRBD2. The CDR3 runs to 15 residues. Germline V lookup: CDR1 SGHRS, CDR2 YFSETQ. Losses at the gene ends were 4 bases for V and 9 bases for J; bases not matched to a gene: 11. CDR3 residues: CASSQGGGRAVEQFF. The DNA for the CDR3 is TGCGCCAGCAGCCAAGGCGGCGGGAGGGCCGTTGAGCAGTTCTTC.

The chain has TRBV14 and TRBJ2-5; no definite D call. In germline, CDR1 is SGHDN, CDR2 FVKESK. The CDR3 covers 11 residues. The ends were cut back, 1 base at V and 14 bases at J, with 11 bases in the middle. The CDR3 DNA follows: TGTGCCAGCAGCCAAGGTCCCCACAAATACTTC. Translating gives CASSQGPHKYF.

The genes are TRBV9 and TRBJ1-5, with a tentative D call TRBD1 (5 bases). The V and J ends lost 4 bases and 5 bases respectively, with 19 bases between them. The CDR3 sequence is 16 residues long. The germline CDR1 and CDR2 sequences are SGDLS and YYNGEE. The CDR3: CASSFGALSWDQPQHF. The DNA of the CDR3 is TGTGCCAGCAGCTTTGGGGCCCTCAGTTGGGATCAGCCCCAGCATTTT.

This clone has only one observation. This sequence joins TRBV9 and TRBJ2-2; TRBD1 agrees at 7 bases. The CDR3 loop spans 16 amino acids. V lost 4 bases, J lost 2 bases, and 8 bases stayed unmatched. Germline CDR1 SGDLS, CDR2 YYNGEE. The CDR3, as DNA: TGTGCCAGCAGCCCTATCGGGACAGCTAACACCGGGGAGCTGTTTTTT. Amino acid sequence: CASSPIGTANTGELFF.

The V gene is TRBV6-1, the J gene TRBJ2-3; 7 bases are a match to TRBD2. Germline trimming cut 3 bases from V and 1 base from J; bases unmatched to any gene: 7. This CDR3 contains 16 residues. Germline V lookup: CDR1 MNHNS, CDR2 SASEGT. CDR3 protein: CASSEPFREGTDTQYF. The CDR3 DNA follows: TGTGCCAGCAGTGAGCCCTTCCGGGAGGGCACAGATACGCAGTATTTT.

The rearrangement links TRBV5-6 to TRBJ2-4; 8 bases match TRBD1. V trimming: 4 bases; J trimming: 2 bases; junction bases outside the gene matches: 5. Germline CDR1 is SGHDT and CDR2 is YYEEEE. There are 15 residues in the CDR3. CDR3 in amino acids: CASSRGQDPKNIQYF. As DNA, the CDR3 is TGTGCCAGCAGCAGGGGACAGGACCCCAAAAACATTCAGTACTTC. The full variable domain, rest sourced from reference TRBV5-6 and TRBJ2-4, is DAGVTQSPTHLIKTRGQQVTLRCSPKSGHDTVSWYQQALGQGPQFIFQYYEEEERQRGNFPDRFSGHQFPNYSSELNVNALLLGDSALYLCASSRGQDPKNIQYFGAGTRLSVL.

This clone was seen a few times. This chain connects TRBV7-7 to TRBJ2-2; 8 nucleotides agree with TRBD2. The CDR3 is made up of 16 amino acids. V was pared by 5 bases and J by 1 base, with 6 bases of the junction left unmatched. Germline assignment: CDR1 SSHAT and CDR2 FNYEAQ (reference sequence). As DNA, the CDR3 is TGTGCCAGCAGCCCTCCGGGACTAGAGAACACCGGGGAGCTGTTTTTT. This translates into CASSPPGLENTGELFF.

The CDR3 sequence: CASTGGAYNEQFF. In DNA, the CDR3 is TGTGCCAGCACCGGGGGGGCCTACAATGAGCAGTTCTTC. V usage is TRBV5-4 and J usage is TRBJ2-1; 8 bases fit TRBD2. Per the germline V gene, CDR1 is SGHNT and CDR2 is YYREEE (reference sequence). This CDR3 has 13 amino acids. Trimming took 6 bases from V and 2 from J; bases not matched to a gene: 1. Supplemented by reference TRBV5-4 and TRBJ2-1, the full variable domain reads ETGVTQSPTHLIKTRGQQVTLRCSSQSGHNTVSWYQQALGQGPQFIFQYYREEENGRGNFPPRFSGLQFPNYSSELNVNALELDDSALYLCASTGGAYNEQFFGPGTRLTVL.

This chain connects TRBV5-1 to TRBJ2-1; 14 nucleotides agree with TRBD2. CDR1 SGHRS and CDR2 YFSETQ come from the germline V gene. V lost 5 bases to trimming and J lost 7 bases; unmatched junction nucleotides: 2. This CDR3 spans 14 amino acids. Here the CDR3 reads CASRTSGRVNEQFF. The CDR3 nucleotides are TGCGCCAGCAGGACTAGCGGGAGGGTGAATGAGCAGTTCTTC.

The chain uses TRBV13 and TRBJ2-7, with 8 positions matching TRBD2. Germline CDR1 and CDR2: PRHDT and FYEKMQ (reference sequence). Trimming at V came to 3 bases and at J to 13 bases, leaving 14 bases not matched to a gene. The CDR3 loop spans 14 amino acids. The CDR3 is CASSFSGVWSGGYF. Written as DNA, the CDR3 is TGTGCCAGCAGCTTTAGTGGGGTATGGAGCGGGGGTTACTTC. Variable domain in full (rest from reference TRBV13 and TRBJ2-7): AAGVIQSPRHLIKEKRETATLKCYPIPRHDTVYWYQQGPGQDPQFLISFYEKMQSDKGSIPDRFSAQQFSDYHSELNMSSLELGDSALYFCASSFSGVWSGGYFGPGTRLTVT.

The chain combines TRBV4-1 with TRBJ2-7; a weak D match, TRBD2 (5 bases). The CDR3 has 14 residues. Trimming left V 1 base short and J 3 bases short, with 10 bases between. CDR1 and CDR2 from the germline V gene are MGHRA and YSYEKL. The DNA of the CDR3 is TGCGCCAGCAGCCAAGGGGAGCTGGGCTACGAGCAGTACTTC. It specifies CASSQGELGYEQYF.

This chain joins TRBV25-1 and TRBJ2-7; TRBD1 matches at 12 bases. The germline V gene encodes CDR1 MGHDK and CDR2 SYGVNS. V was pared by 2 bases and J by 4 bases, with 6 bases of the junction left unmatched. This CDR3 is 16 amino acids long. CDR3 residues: CASSEGGTGGQYEQYF. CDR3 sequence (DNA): TGTGCCAGCAGTGAAGGCGGGACAGGGGGCCAATACGAGCAGTACTTC.

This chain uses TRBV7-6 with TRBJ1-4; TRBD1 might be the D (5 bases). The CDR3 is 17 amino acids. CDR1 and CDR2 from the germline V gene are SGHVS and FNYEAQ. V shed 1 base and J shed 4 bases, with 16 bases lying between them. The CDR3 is CASSLVAGTGLNEKLFF. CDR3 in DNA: TGTGCCAGCAGCTTAGTGGCCGGGACTGGCCTTAATGAAAAACTGTTTTTT.

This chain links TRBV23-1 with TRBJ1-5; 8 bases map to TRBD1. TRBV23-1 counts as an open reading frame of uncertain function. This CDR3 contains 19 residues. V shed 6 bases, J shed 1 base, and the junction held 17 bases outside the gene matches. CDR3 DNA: TGCGCCAGCAGGACGGACCCATATGGACAGGGTGGCAGCAATCAGCCCCAGCATTTT. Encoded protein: CASRTDPYGQGGSNQPQHF.

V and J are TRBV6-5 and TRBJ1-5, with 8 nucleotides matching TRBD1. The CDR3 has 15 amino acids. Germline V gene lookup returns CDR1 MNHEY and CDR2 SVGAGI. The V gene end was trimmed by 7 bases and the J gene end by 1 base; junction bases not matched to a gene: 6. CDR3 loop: CASKSTGGSNQPQHF. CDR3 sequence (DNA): TGTGCCAGCAAATCTACAGGGGGAAGCAATCAGCCCCAGCATTTT.

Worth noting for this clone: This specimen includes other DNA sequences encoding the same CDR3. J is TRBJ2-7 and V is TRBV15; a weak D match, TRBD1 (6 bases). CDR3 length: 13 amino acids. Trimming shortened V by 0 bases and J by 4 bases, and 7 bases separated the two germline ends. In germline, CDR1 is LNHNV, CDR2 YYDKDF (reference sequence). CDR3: CATSRDRGYEQYF. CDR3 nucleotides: TGTGCCACCAGCAGAGATAGGGGGTACGAGCAGTACTTC.

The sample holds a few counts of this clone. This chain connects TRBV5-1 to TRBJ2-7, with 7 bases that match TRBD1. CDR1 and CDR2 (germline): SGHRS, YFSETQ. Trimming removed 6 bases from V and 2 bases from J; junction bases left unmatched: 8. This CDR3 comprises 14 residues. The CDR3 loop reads CASKYLTGTYEQYF. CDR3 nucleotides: TGCGCCAGCAAATATTTGACAGGGACCTACGAGCAGTACTTC.

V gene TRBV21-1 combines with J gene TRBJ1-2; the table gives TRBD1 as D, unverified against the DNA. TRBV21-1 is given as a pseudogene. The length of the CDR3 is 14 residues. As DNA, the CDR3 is TGTGCCAGCAGCAGAGCCCCGACAGATTCCGACTACACCTTC. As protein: CASSRAPTDSDYTF.

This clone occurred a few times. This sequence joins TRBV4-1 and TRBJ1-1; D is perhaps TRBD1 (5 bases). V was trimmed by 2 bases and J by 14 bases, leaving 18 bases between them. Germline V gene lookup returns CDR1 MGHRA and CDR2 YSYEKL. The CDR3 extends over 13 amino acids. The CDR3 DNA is TGCGCCAGCAGCCAACTAGGGGAGGGCAGGAAGTTCTTT. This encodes CASSQLGEGRKFF.

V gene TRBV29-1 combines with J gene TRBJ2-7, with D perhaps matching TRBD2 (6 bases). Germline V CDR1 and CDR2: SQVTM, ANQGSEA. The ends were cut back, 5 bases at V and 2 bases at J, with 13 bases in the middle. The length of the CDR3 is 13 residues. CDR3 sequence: CSVYEGGTYEQYF. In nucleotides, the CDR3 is TGCAGCGTTTACGAGGGAGGCACCTACGAGCAGTACTTC.

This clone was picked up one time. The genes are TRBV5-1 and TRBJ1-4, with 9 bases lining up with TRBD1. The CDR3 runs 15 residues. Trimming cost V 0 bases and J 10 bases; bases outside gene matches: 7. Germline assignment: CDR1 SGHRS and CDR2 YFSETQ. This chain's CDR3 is CASSLAGTGNRKLFF. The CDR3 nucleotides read TGCGCCAGCAGCTTGGCCGGGACAGGGAATAGAAAACTGTTTTTT.

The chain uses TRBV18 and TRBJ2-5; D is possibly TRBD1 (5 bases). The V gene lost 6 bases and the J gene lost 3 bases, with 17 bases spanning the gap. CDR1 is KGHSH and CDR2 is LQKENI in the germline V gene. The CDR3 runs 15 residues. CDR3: CASSLGALGKETQYF. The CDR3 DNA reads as TGTGCCAGCTCCCTAGGGGCCCTAGGGAAAGAGACCCAGTACTTC. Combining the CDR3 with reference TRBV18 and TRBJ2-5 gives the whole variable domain NAGVMQNPRHLVRRRGQEARLRCSPMKGHSHVYWYRQLPEEGLKFMVYLQKENIIDESGMPKERFSAEFPKEGPSILRIQQVVRGDSAAYFCASSLGALGKETQYFGPGTRLLVL.